The 5 T cell receptor beta chains below were found in one sample sequenced in a study of shared clonotypes between healthy human individuals. The naive CD8 subset, CD45RO-negative cells positively selected for CCR7, excluded terminally differentiated effector memory CD45RA+ cells. Using immunoSEQ multiplex PCR, the repertoire was profiled, and TCRdb retains in-frame clones only, with some absent. The repertoire holds about 600,000 clones, with nearly 97% as singletons. Sequencing was performed on naive CD8+ T cells sorted from blood. These TCRs come from a young woman in good health.

The chain has TRBV7-8 and TRBJ1-2, with 8 bases lining up with TRBD1. Per the germline V gene, CDR1 is SGHVS and CDR2 is FQNEAQ. This CDR3 contains 16 residues. Trimming removed 3 bases from V and 7 bases from J; junction bases left unmatched: 13. CDR3 nucleotide sequence: TGTGCCAGCAGCTTGGCGGCAGGACAGGGAAATAGTGGCTACACCTTC. This codes for CASSLAAGQGNSGYTF.

The V gene is TRBV7-8, the J gene TRBJ2-1; the D call may be TRBD1 or TRBD2 (5 bases each). Germline CDR1 reads SGHVS; CDR2 reads FQNEAQ. The V end was cut by 6 bases, the J end by 5 bases, with 17 bases between. The CDR3 is made up of 15 amino acids. CDR3 amino acids: CASRYRSGPNNEQFF. As DNA, the CDR3 is TGTGCCAGCAGGTACCGATCGGGGCCCAACAATGAGCAGTTCTTC.

The rearrangement joins TRBV5-5 to TRBJ2-1; D is ambiguous. Germline CDR1 and CDR2: SGHKS and YYEKEE (reference sequence). V lost 2 bases, J lost 7 bases, and 16 bases lay in between. The CDR3 sequence is 15 residues long. The CDR3 region has the DNA TGTGCCAGCAGCTTCGGGTTTTTGATTTCGAATGAGCAGTTCTTC. Translating it yields CASSFGFLISNEQFF.

This sequence joins TRBV10-3 and TRBJ1-3, with a tentative D call TRBD1 (5 bases). Germline V gives CDR1 ENHRY, CDR2 SYGVKD. CDR3 size: 17 residues. V was shortened by 3 bases and J by 2 bases, with 17 bases between the two germline ends. The CDR3: CAISEGVGGAAGNTIYF. CDR3 bases: TGTGCCATCAGTGAAGGTGTAGGAGGGGCAGCTGGAAACACCATATATTTT.

The chain joins TRBV5-8 to TRBJ2-3; 9 bases are shared with TRBD1. CDR3 length: 15 amino acids. After removal of 4 bases from V and 3 bases from J, the junction contained 6 bases not matched to a gene. Germline V lookup: CDR1 SGHTS, CDR2 YDEGEE. The CDR3 protein is CASSPGQGTTDTQYF. CDR3 nucleotide sequence: TGTGCCAGCAGCCCAGGACAGGGGACTACAGATACGCAGTATTTT.